The TCR beta chain described here comes from a study of cytomegalovirus exposure and HLA in healthy donors. Notes on the study in general: A later analysis reported that several of the most significant clusters appeared to be linked to common viral pathogens, among them Epstein-Barr virus. Most subjects' HLA-A and HLA-B alleles were reportedly predicted from TCR beta sequences. The study recorded over 150 TCR beta chains that were cytomegalovirus-associated.

Looked up from germline, CDR1 is SGDLS and CDR2 is YYNGEE. J was trimmed by 4 bases and V by 4 bases; bases with no gene match: 12. The CDR3 totals 16 residues. With respect to this clone: Its antigen is still unknown.

With 60 Vbeta and 13 Jbeta primers, the PCR was carried out. How the authors handled the data: Later work found 80 million or so unique TCR beta chains, with 9.5 million to 14 million shared. TCRdb's table, derived via immunoSEQ multiplex PCR, lists solely in-frame clones and lacks some. D and trimming were read from the DNA, whereas the V and J calls and clone size are those reported in that table. The specimen's table records about 140,000 clones. The chain has TRBV9 and TRBJ2-7, with 9 bases identical to TRBD1. The sequenced material came from PBMCs. The sequence was collected from a male donor in good health and CMV-seronegative. The DNA for the CDR3 is TGTGCCAGCAGCACCCAGGGACAGGGACTAAATTACGAGCAGTACTTC. Its translation: CASSTQGQGLNYEQYF.